The 30 T cell receptor beta chains presented below share a single source sample, sequenced in a study of blood T cell repertoires in COVID-19. Repertoires were generated with immunoSEQ multiplex PCR, while TCRdb's copy carries only in-frame clones and drops some. The sample contains tens of thousands of clones, roughly 85% of which appear only once. The sample comprised peripheral blood. The source of these receptors is a man in his 60s with acute or convalescent COVID-19.

The chain joins TRBV7-8 to TRBJ1-2, with D possibly being TRBD1 (5 bases). The CDR3 contains 12 residues. Germline V gene lookup returns CDR1 SGHVS and CDR2 FQNEAQ. Trimming removed 5 bases from V and 8 bases from J, with 12 bases in between. The DNA of the CDR3 is TGTGCCAGCAGCCCAGGGATCCAGGGCTACACCTTC. This sequence encodes CASSPGIQGYTF.

The chain is built from TRBV7-8 and TRBJ1-5; the D is unclear. This CDR3 has 14 residues. Germline V gene sequence: CDR1 SGHVS, CDR2 FQNEAQ. The V end was cut by 2 bases, the J end by 2 bases, with 7 bases between. DNA of the CDR3: TGTGCCAGCAGCTTAATTACGGGCAATCAGCCCCAGCATTTT. Residues: CASSLITGNQPQHF. Full variable domain (remainder filled in from reference TRBV7-8 and TRBJ1-5): GAGVSQSPRYKVAKRGQDVALRCDPISGHVSLFWYQQALGQGPEFLTYFQNEAQLDKSGLPSDRFFAERPEGSVSTLKIQRTQQEDSAVYLCASSLITGNQPQHFGDGTRLSIL.

In this sample, this clone turned up a few times. In the same sample, other DNA sequences code for this CDR3. This rearrangement joins TRBV9 to TRBJ1-5, with 7 bases that match TRBD1. Per germline, CDR1 SGDLS and CDR2 YYNGEE. The CDR3 has 14 amino acids. V gave up 5 bases and J gave up 3 bases; unmatched junction bases: 5. The CDR3 spells CASSGGQSNQPQHF. Here the CDR3 DNA reads TGTGCCAGCAGTGGGGGACAGTCCAATCAGCCCCAGCATTTT.

J is TRBJ2-2 and V is TRBV6-6; the D gene is possibly TRBD2 (7 bases). CDR1 is MNHNY, CDR2 SVGAGI, per germline (reference sequence). CDR3 size: 15 residues. Trimming took 6 bases from V and 6 from J, leaving 17 bases between them. CDR3 coding DNA: TGTGCCAGCAGCTCCTGGGTAGGGGGGGCCGGGGAGCTGTTTTTT. Translation gives CASSSWVGGAGELFF.

This clone was observed once. The gene calls are TRBV9 and TRBJ2-7; perhaps TRBD1 as D (6 bases). Trimming took 1 base from V and 2 from J, leaving 13 bases between them. CDR1 and CDR2 from the germline V gene are SGDLS and YYNGEE. The CDR3 consists of 15 residues. CDR3 residues: CASSVQGSGAYEQYF. The CDR3 DNA reads TGTGCCAGCAGCGTACAGGGGTCAGGGGCCTACGAGCAGTACTTC.

CDR3 sequence reads: CASSWPRTDEGADTQYF. The CDR3 DNA is TGTGCCAGCAGTTGGCCCCGGACAGACGAAGGAGCAGATACGCAGTATTTT. This sequence joins TRBV27 and TRBJ2-3, with D perhaps matching TRBD1 (6 bases). V was pared by 4 bases and J by 4 bases, with 21 bases between. Germline V lookup: CDR1 MNHEY, CDR2 SMNVEV (reference sequence). CDR3 length: 17 amino acids.

This clone was recorded a few times. The gene calls are TRBV27 and TRBJ2-5, with D maybe TRBD2 (7 bases). Trimming left V 2 bases short and J 3 bases short, with 10 bases between. This CDR3 is built from 14 residues. In germline, CDR1 is MNHEY, CDR2 SMNVEV (reference sequence). CDR3 region: CASSLGGGKETQYF. In DNA form, the CDR3 reads TGTGCCAGCAGTTTAGGCGGGGGCAAAGAGACCCAGTACTTC.

The chain has TRBV10-1 and TRBJ1-1; the match to TRBD1 covers 7 bases. The CDR3 consists of 13 residues. Trimming at V came to 6 bases and at J to 4 bases, leaving 5 bases not matched to a gene. Germline CDR1 is WNHNN and CDR2 is SYGVQD (reference sequence). The CDR3 DNA reads TGCGCCAGCAGGGCAAGACAGGGCACTGAAGCTTTCTTT. Residues: CASRARQGTEAFF.

The chain recombines TRBV4-2 with TRBJ1-5, with 8 bases matching TRBD1. The germline V gene has CDR1 LGHNA and CDR2 YNFKEQ. V lost 2 bases to trimming and J lost 1 base; unmatched junction nucleotides: 4. The CDR3 consists of 16 residues. Written as DNA, the CDR3 is TGTGCCAGCAGCCAACAGACAGGGGCCAGCAATCAGCCCCAGCATTTT. As protein: CASSQQTGASNQPQHF.

This clone has a single count. The V gene is TRBV30, the J gene TRBJ2-7; 12 bases are a match to TRBD2. From germline, CDR1 is GTSNPN and CDR2 SVGIG (reference sequence). Trimming took 4 bases from V and 4 from J; bases not matched to a gene: 2. The CDR3 totals 13 residues. For the CDR3, the DNA is TGTGCCTGGACGACTAGCGGGGGTTACGAGCAGTACTTC. Residues: CAWTTSGGYEQYF.

The chain carries TRBV3-1 (or the pseudogene TRBV3-2) and TRBJ1-2; 7 bases are shared with TRBD1. The CDR3 is 14 amino acids. Germline V CDR1 and CDR2: LGHDT, YNNKEL (reference sequence). Germline trimming cut 4 bases from V and 3 bases from J; bases unmatched to any gene: 5. The CDR3 spells CASSPRDRDYGYTF. Written as DNA, the CDR3 is TGTGCCAGCAGCCCGCGGGACAGAGACTATGGCTACACCTTC.

This rearrangement joins TRBV7-8 to TRBJ1-6; tentatively, D is TRBD1 (5 bases). Germline-derived CDR1 and CDR2 are SGHVS and FQNEAQ. Trimming took off 5 bases at V and 7 bases at J, with 18 bases between the two ends. This CDR3 has 16 amino acids. CDR3 in amino acids: CASSPRVGGENSPLHF. CDR3 nucleotide sequence: TGTGCCAGCAGCCCCCGGGTTGGAGGGGAAAATTCACCCCTCCACTTT. The whole variable domain, filled in from reference TRBV7-8 and TRBJ1-6, reads GAGVSQSPRYKVAKRGQDVALRCDPISGHVSLFWYQQALGQGPEFLTYFQNEAQLDKSGLPSDRFFAERPEGSVSTLKIQRTQQEDSAVYLCASSPRVGGENSPLHFGNGTRLTVT.

This clone was recorded once. J is TRBJ2-1 and V is TRBV11-2; 7 bases align to TRBD2. Germline V gene data show CDR1 as SGHAT and CDR2 as FQNNGV. CDR3 length equals 16 residues. The trim removed 3 bases at V and 4 bases at J, leaving 9 bases unmatched. In nucleotides, the CDR3 is TGTGCCAGCAGCTTCCTCGGCGGGGGAAATTACAATGAGCAGTTCTTC. It yields the protein CASSFLGGGNYNEQFF. The full variable domain, completed using reference TRBV11-2 and TRBJ2-1, is EAGVAQSPRYKIIEKRQSVAFWCNPISGHATLYWYQQILGQGPKLLIQFQNNGVVDDSQLPKDRFSAERLKGVDSTLKIQPAKLEDSAVYLCASSFLGGGNYNEQFFGPGTRLTVL.

The J gene is TRBJ1-2, the V gene TRBV30; no reliable D call. V shed 0 bases and J shed 6 bases, with 8 bases lying between them. CDR1 and CDR2 from the germline V gene are GTSNPN and SVGIG (reference sequence). The CDR3 contains 12 residues. Here the CDR3 reads CAWSVTGDGYTF. DNA for the CDR3: TGTGCCTGGAGTGTGACCGGAGATGGCTACACCTTC.

The chain recombines TRBV7-9 with TRBJ2-7; TRBD1 matches 8 bases. The CDR3 is made up of 14 amino acids. Trimming at V came to 11 bases and at J to 4 bases, leaving 13 bases not matched to a gene. Germline CDR1 reads SEHNR; CDR2 reads FQNEAQ (reference sequence). As DNA, the CDR3 is TGTGCCGCCTCCTCGACAGGGGTCCCTTACGAGCAGTACTTC. It specifies CAASSTGVPYEQYF.

V usage is TRBV10-2 and J usage is TRBJ2-1; TRBD2 aligns across 8 bases. The CDR3 sequence is 14 residues long. Germline V CDR1 and CDR2: WSHSY, SAAADI. J lost 4 bases, V lost 3 bases, and 2 bases had no gene match. The CDR3 nucleotides are TGCGCCAGCAGTGAACTAGCGGCTTACAATGAGCAGTTCTTC. It translates to CASSELAAYNEQFF.

This clone appeared a few times. V and J are TRBV30 and TRBJ2-5; no clear D. Trimming shortened V by 3 bases and J by 4 bases, and 12 bases separated the two germline ends. CDR1 and CDR2 from the germline V gene are GTSNPN and SVGIG (reference sequence). This CDR3 has 13 amino acids. The CDR3 loop is CAWSLLPGETQYF. CDR3 in DNA: TGTGCCTGGAGCTTGCTTCCCGGAGAGACCCAGTACTTC.

The rearrangement joins TRBV5-6 to TRBJ2-6, with TRBD1 matching over 10 bases. CDR3 length equals 17 residues. Germline values: CDR1 SGHDT, CDR2 YYEEEE. With 4 bases clipped from V and 3 bases from J, the junction kept 7 bases outside the gene matches. The CDR3 loop reads CASSPGQGKVGANVLTF. Written as DNA, the CDR3 is TGTGCCAGCAGCCCGGGACAGGGGAAGGTTGGGGCCAACGTCCTGACTTTC.

The J gene is TRBJ1-5, the V gene TRBV12-5; possibly TRBD1 for D (6 bases). CDR3 length equals 16 residues. V lost 3 bases to trimming and J lost 0 bases, with 12 bases between them. CDR1 and CDR2 (germline): LGHNT, FRNRAP. The CDR3 here is CASGFHRAGSNQPQHF. In DNA form, the CDR3 reads TGTGCTAGTGGTTTTCACAGGGCGGGTAGCAATCAGCCCCAGCATTTT.

This clone occurred once. The chain uses TRBV5-5 and TRBJ1-2; D possibly corresponds to TRBD1 (6 bases). Trimming took 4 bases from V and 7 from J, leaving 29 bases between them. The V gene's germline CDR1 is SGHKS and CDR2 YYEKEE (reference sequence). The CDR3 has 18 residues. The CDR3 DNA follows: TGTGCCAGCAGCCTTGCTGCAGGGGAACATTCACAAGATCCTGGCTACACCTTC. Translated, it gives CASSLAAGEHSQDPGYTF.

The chain combines TRBV5-4 with TRBJ1-1, with 10 nucleotides matching TRBD1. V lost 4 bases and J lost 6; bases outside the gene matches: 3. CDR3 length equals 13 residues. CDR1 SGHNT and CDR2 YYREEE come from the germline V gene (reference sequence). DNA for the CDR3: TGTGCCAGCAGCATCGACAGGGGGCCTGAAGCTTTCTTT. It is translated as CASSIDRGPEAFF.

This chain joins TRBV29-1 and TRBJ1-2; 9 positions match TRBD1. This CDR3 region has 13 residues. Germline CDR1 and CDR2: SQVTM and ANQGSEA. The junction had 3 bases not matched to a gene; V was cut back by 3 bases and J by 4 bases. CDR3 in amino acids: CSVDGQGSYGYTF. CDR3 in DNA: TGCAGCGTTGACGGACAGGGGTCCTATGGCTACACCTTC. The full variable domain, completed using reference TRBV29-1 and TRBJ1-2, is SAVISQKPSRDICQRGTSLTIQCQVDSQVTMMFWYRQQPGQSLTLIATANQGSEATYESGFVIDKFPISRPNLTFSTLTVSNMSPEDSSIYLCSVDGQGSYGYTFGSGTRLTVV.

V usage is TRBV4-2 and J usage is TRBJ2-5; the D is unclear. CDR1 and CDR2 from the germline V gene are LGHNA and YNFKEQ. The CDR3 loop spans 12 amino acids. Between the trimmed V and J ends, which lost 0 bases and 5 bases, there was a span of 4 bases. The CDR3 sequence: CASSQDRETQYF. In nucleotides, the CDR3 is TGTGCCAGCAGCCAAGACAGGGAGACCCAGTACTTC.

The rearrangement uses TRBV11-2 and TRBJ1-3, with 7 bases that match TRBD1. This CDR3 has 16 residues. Trimming cost V 6 bases and J 4 bases; bases outside gene matches: 12. Germline V gene lookup returns CDR1 SGHAT and CDR2 FQNNGV. CDR3 in amino acids: CASRRGAGGKGNTIYF. CDR3 nucleotides: TGTGCCAGCAGACGCGGCGCAGGGGGTAAAGGAAACACCATATATTTT.

The chain employs TRBV7-2 and TRBJ1-2; 8 bases align to TRBD1. Trimming cost V 2 bases and J 2 bases; bases outside gene matches: 4. Per the germline V gene, CDR1 is SGHTA and CDR2 is FQGNSA. The CDR3 contains 15 residues. In DNA form, the CDR3 reads TGTGCCAGCAGCTTACGACAGGGGCGAAACTATGGCTACACCTTC. Encoded protein: CASSLRQGRNYGYTF.

This clone was detected only a few times. V is TRBV4-1 and J is TRBJ1-1, with D possibly being TRBD1 (5 bases). Germline V gives CDR1 MGHRA, CDR2 YSYEKL. With 0 bases removed from V and 5 bases from J, the gap between germline ends came to 13 bases. There are 15 residues in the CDR3. Here the CDR3 DNA reads TGCGCCAGCAGCCAAGATCTTAGGTCAGGGACTGAAGCTTTCTTT. Translated, it gives CASSQDLRSGTEAFF.

The rearrangement links TRBV11-2 to TRBJ1-1; 11 nucleotides match TRBD1. CDR1 and CDR2 from the germline V gene are SGHAT and FQNNGV. CDR3 length: 14 residues. V trimming: 6 bases; J trimming: 4 bases; junction bases outside the gene matches: 4. The CDR3 sequence is CASSTGTGGTEAFF. The CDR3 DNA is TGTGCCAGCAGTACCGGGACAGGGGGCACTGAAGCTTTCTTT.

This clone was detected a few times. This chain links TRBV2 with TRBJ1-5; TRBD1 matches at 8 bases. V gave up 7 bases and J gave up 9 bases; unmatched junction bases: 11. This CDR3 region has 14 residues. Germline V gene data show CDR1 as SNHLY and CDR2 as FYNNEI. CDR3 residues: CASTQGASERPQHF. CDR3 in DNA: TGTGCCAGCACCCAGGGGGCTTCAGAACGGCCCCAGCATTTT.

This chain uses TRBV11-2 with TRBJ2-1; D is undetermined. Germline lookup yields CDR1 SGHAT and CDR2 FQNNGV. The V end lost 0 bases, the J end lost 7 bases, and 7 bases lay between the germline ends. This CDR3 is built from 13 residues. The CDR3, as DNA: TGTGCCAGCAGCTTAGATTTCCGGAATGAGCAGTTCTTC. This sequence encodes CASSLDFRNEQFF.

This clone is a singleton in its sample. V and J are TRBV13 and TRBJ2-5; D might be TRBD2 (6 bases). Germline CDR1 is PRHDT and CDR2 is FYEKMQ (reference sequence). This CDR3 has 14 residues. Trimming removed 6 bases at V and 0 bases at J, with 11 bases between. The CDR3 bases are TGTGCCAGCAGTGACAGACTAGACCAAGAGACCCAGTACTTC. It is translated as CASSDRLDQETQYF.